One T cell receptor beta chain is described in this entry. Participants were aged about 18 to 90 years, lived in roughly 23 US areas, and enrolled virtually. Cohorts were assigned according to the clinical history that participants reported. The data were obtained in a study of blood T cell repertoires in COVID-19. As for the study in general: Material from acute and convalescent COVID-19 was sourced from the United States, Italy and Spain. T cells, B-cell-depleted T cells, or PBMCs supplied cDNA or gDNA.

Sequenced by immunoSEQ multiplex PCR; TCRdb stores in-frame clones only, minus some. The sample holds about 270,000 clones, around 89% seen once. The sequence derives from a woman in her forties or fifties who had recovered from COVID-19. Sequencing used PBMCs or T cells enriched from blood (not recorded which).

The CDR3 loop is CASRIQFSGANVLTF. For the CDR3, the DNA is TGTGCCAGTAGAATCCAATTCTCTGGGGCCAACGTCCTGACTTTC. The chain joins TRBV19 to TRBJ2-6; D remains ambiguous. This CDR3 region has 15 residues. CDR1 LNHDA and CDR2 SQIVND come from the germline V gene (reference sequence). V was trimmed by 6 bases and J by 0 bases, leaving 9 bases between them.